This T cell receptor (beta chain) came from a study of cytomegalovirus exposure and HLA in healthy donors (dated 2017 in TCRdb). Background on the whole study: According to a later analysis, one platform produced both the approximately 110 validation repertoires and the 720 or so repertoires of the first cohort. The aim of the study was to test whether cataloging public T cell receptors could identify signatures of past pathogen exposure. Along with the roughly 670-subject first cohort, a separate validation cohort of over a hundred different subjects was used. High-throughput TCR immunosequencing, statistical association of individual TCRs with disease status, and machine learning were combined to predict cytomegalovirus infection status.

Points on this clone: Its antigen is not yet known. The record has no base qualities; no much larger clone is one base away.

The donors were included in the validation cohort of over a hundred subjects, a group kept apart from the roughly 670-subject first cohort. The library came from the immunoSEQ multiplex PCR assay. The authors processed their data as follows. A statistical classification framework was built to diagnose cytomegalovirus status from the catalog of TCR beta chain sequences. Entries here come from immuneACCESS through TCRdb and include only in-frame sequences with V and J called. Some clones fail to appear in such tables; in the studies checked, an unresolved V gene covers under half of the shortfall, and the cause of the remainder is unknown. V, J and clone size were drawn from that table, and D and trimming were deduced from the DNA. This sample comprises 150,000 to 170,000 clones, roughly 86% of them detected only once. The top ten hold around 2.1% of the sample. What the research found in general, with its limitations: Three of the identified cytomegalovirus-associated TCR beta chains were confirmed in vitro to be specific for cytomegalovirus antigens. Cytomegalovirus status was reported to be diagnosed by the classifier with high specificity and sensitivity in both the original and validation cohorts. In the study, around 150 TCR beta chains were listed as associated with cytomegalovirus. A later analysis found that TCRs clustered in the first cohort also tended to co-occur in the 120 validation repertoires, with 94% of cluster scores above 0. A later analysis had no HLA typing for the validation cohort, so co-occurrence there was scored across all 120 or so repertoires. Most TCR sequences were observed very rarely across donors, whereas some public TCRs were present in many individuals. It was suggested by the authors that the approach could potentially be generalized to other disease states and immunological phenotypes.

CDR3 length: 11 amino acids, cysteine to phenylalanine. Of the read, only the CDR3 DNA is kept; its 33 bases are in frame from base 1. The junction shows trimming of 6 bases on V and 8 bases on J, plus 10 bases between the germline ends. The germline V gene (reference sequence) sets CDR1 to SEHNR and CDR2 to FQNEAQ. The sequence derives from a human donor in good health. The chain joins TRBV7-9 to TRBJ1-1, with the D gene too uncertain to name. Input material: PBMCs. The DNA reads TGTGCCAGCAGTCAAGCGGGAGAAGCTTTCTTT. It translates to CASSQAGEAFF.